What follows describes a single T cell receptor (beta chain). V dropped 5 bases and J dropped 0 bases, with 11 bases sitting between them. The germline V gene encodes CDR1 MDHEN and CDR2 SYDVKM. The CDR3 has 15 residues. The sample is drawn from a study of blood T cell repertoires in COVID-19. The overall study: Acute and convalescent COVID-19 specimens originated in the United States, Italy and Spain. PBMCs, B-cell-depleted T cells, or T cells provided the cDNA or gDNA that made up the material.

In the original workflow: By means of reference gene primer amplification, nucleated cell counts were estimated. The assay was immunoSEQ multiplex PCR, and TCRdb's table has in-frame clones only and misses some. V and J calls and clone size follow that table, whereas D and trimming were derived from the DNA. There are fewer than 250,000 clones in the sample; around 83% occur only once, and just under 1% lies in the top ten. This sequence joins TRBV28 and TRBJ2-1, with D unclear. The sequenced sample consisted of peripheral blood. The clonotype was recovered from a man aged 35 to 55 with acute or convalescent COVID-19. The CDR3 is CASSNLLSSYNEQFF. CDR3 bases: TGTGCCAGCAGTAACCTCCTGAGCTCCTACAATGAGCAGTTCTTC.